This T cell receptor beta chain was identified in a study of cytomegalovirus exposure and HLA in healthy donors. Study at large: Inside one of the first data releases sat around 80 million unique TCRs taken from HLA-typed donors. Genetic ancestry analysis placed about 80% of the 300 to 500 donors that were genotyped in the Caucasian-associated cluster.

Whole-study results and caveats: A later analysis associated approximately 17,000 TCR beta sequences with HLA alleles at a 0.05 false discovery rate.

Those who donated were healthy bone marrow donors. Primers: 60 Vbeta forward and 13 Jbeta reverse. Clones were sequenced by immunoSEQ multiplex PCR, and TCRdb holds only the in-frame ones, with some missing. Counted here are 120,000 or so clones, around 80% occurring once; the ten biggest clones make up approximately 2%. The ends lost 5 bases at V and 1 base at J; junction bases unmatched: 3. The CDR3 has 14 amino acids. Germline V CDR1 and CDR2: SGHAT, FQDESV (reference sequence). A few counts support this clone. Its antigen is as yet unknown. The specimen was PBMCs. This clonotype was sampled from a man between 18 and 35 years old in good health and CMV-seronegative. The chain employs TRBV11-1 and TRBJ1-1; 8 nucleotides line up with TRBD1. CDR3: CASSKTGANTEAFF. The CDR3 DNA reads TGTGCCAGCAGCAAGACAGGGGCGAACACTGAAGCTTTCTTT.